This T cell receptor (beta chain) was captured in a study of T cell responses to AZD1222 COVID-19 vaccine. Overall study context: Some second doses came at about 4 weeks and others at about 12 weeks; these were pooled. Notes on the study in general: With dominance at 160-218 and 743-854, vaccine-associated CD4 TCRs spanned spike. A reported finding is that nearly half of spike-specific TCRs target unmutated variant regions. Donors were mostly white British, more females; clonal diversity possibly underestimated.

A note on this clone: Antigen: not known.

Trimming removed 2 bases from V and 2 bases from J, with 10 bases in between. Germline V gene data show CDR1 as LNHNV and CDR2 as YYDKDF (reference sequence). The CDR3 totals 15 residues. Assay used: immunoSEQ multiplex PCR; TCRdb lists only in-frame clones, some missing. The sample holds around 200,000 clones, just over 85% seen once. The chain recombines TRBV15 with TRBJ1-5; no reliable D call. This TCR was recovered from an adult in good health. This sample comprised peripheral blood, obtained on day 0 of AZD1222 vaccination. CDR3 coding DNA: TGTGCCACCAGCAGAATTAAGGAGGGCAATCAGCCCCAGCATTTT. This sequence encodes CATSRIKEGNQPQHF.